The source of this T cell receptor beta chain is a study of CD8+CD57+ T cells in acquired aplastic anemia. Study-wide context: DNA from sorted CD4+ and CD8+ cells averaged around 3 ug. General study points: Patients and controls shared roughly 31 CD8+ CDR3 sequences, highly expressed in patients.

Template material for TCR beta VDJ and CDR3 profiling consisted of genomic DNA. From the reads, TCRdb called clonotypes with MiXCR, one entry per CDR3 protein. Among 350,000 to 450,000 distinct CDR3 sequences listed, 65% to 80% were seen once. To note about this clonotype: Antigen: not known.

Germline V lookup: CDR1 DFQATT, CDR2 SNEGSKA (reference sequence). With 2 bases removed from V and 0 bases from J, the gap between germline ends came to 16 bases. The length of the CDR3 is 17 residues. Sample: sorted CD4+, CD8+, or CD8+CD57+ T cells (not recorded which) from PBMCs. This receptor was identified in a human donor in good health, serving as a control. This rearrangement joins TRBV20-1 to TRBJ1-4; possible D gene TRBD1, 5 bases. CDR3 amino acids: CSARLQGGASTNEKLFF. CDR3 in DNA: TGCAGTGCTAGACTGCAGGGTGGAGCCTCAACTAATGAAAAACTGTTTTTT.